This T cell receptor beta chain came from a study of shared clonotypes between healthy human individuals. Positively selected for CCR7, the CD45RO-negative cells used as naive CD8 cells excluded terminally differentiated effector memory CD45RA+ cells. Germline values: CDR1 MGHRA, CDR2 YSYEKL. V gave up 0 bases and J gave up 5 bases, with 5 bases separating them. The CDR3 loop spans 13 amino acids. The data were produced by immunoSEQ multiplex PCR, yet TCRdb's version contains in-frame clones alone and is incomplete. This repertoire shows millions of clones, about 92% found once; its top ten account for more than 1.5%.

This receptor was taken from a man aged 18 to 30 in good health. Some clones in this sample may be carry-over from other donors' samples. V gene TRBV4-1 combines with J gene TRBJ1-5; no firm D call. Material: naive CD8+ T cells from PBMCs. In DNA, the CDR3 is TGCGCCAGCAGCCAAGATGATCATCAGCCCCAGCATTTT. Translation gives CASSQDDHQPQHF.